Below, one TCR beta chain is given with its context. This entry is derived from a study of blood T cell repertoires in COVID-19. The wider study: Samples representing acute and convalescent COVID-19 were sourced from the United States, Italy and Spain.

The V end lost 5 bases, the J end lost 0 bases, and 10 bases lay between the germline ends. This CDR3 is 15 amino acids long. In germline, CDR1 is SSHAT, CDR2 FNYEAQ (reference sequence). The authors' processing: Estimated nucleated cell counts came from reference gene primer amplification. The method was immunoSEQ multiplex PCR; TCRdb's version includes in-frame clones alone and lacks a portion of them. That table furnishes V, J and clone size, whereas the DNA furnished D and trimming. The sample contains about 300,000 clones, around four fifths of which appear only once. This rearrangement joins TRBV7-7 to TRBJ1-4; tentative D call: TRBD1 (6 bases). This clonotype was obtained from a woman aged 45-65 years with acute or convalescent COVID-19. Sequences were obtained from peripheral blood. The CDR3 coding sequence is TGTGCCAGCAGCGCATCAGGGGCAACTAATGAAAAACTGTTTTTT. Residues: CASSASGATNEKLFF.